Shown below are 23 T cell receptor beta chains from a single sample sequenced in a study of T cells in Graves' hyperthyroidism and ophthalmopathy. TCR beta CDR3 regions were amplified from RNA. The HTBI primer set served for first-round RT-PCR of the TCR CDR3. TCRdb re-derived calls from the multiplex PCR reads in MiXCR, one entry per CDR3 protein. The table has approximately 570,000 distinct CDR3 sequences, less than 20% seen once. The sequencing sample was made of blood. The receptor source for this set is a man aged 35-49 years with Graves' ophthalmopathy.

This chain joins TRBV20-1 and TRBJ2-3; TRBD2 agrees at 8 bases. J was trimmed by 9 bases and V by 4 bases; bases with no gene match: 9. CDR1 is DFQATT, CDR2 SNEGSKA, per germline (reference sequence). This CDR3 is built from 13 residues. The CDR3 sequence is CSATSGSGKTQYF. The CDR3 region has the DNA TGCAGTGCTACTAGCGGGTCCGGGAAAACGCAGTATTTT.

This clonotype was detected many times. The chain recombines TRBV30 with TRBJ1-5; no clear D gene. Germline V gene sequence: CDR1 GTSNPN, CDR2 SVGIG (reference sequence). V shed 3 bases and J shed 0 bases, with 9 bases lying between them. The CDR3 sequence is 14 residues long. The DNA for the CDR3 is TGTGCCTGGAGCCTACCTTATAGCAATCAGCCCCAGCATTTT. It yields the protein CAWSLPYSNQPQHF.

This clonotype turned up a few times. This chain links TRBV20-1 with TRBJ2-7; 8 bases map to TRBD1. The CDR3 length is 14 residues. V lost 4 bases and J lost 1; bases outside the gene matches: 6. The germline V gene encodes CDR1 DFQATT and CDR2 SNEGSKA (reference sequence). CDR3 sequence reads: CSAKNTGGSYEQYF. As DNA, the CDR3 is TGCAGTGCTAAAAACACAGGGGGTTCCTACGAGCAGTACTTC.

The V and J genes are TRBV20-1 and TRBJ2-1; 12 bases are shared with TRBD2. Trimming cost V 2 bases and J 10 bases; bases outside gene matches: 18. CDR3 size: 18 residues. The V gene's germline CDR1 is DFQATT and CDR2 SNEGSKA (reference sequence). CDR3 protein: CSARPLPLAGGPSREQFF. The DNA for the CDR3 is TGCAGTGCTAGACCCCTACCGCTAGCGGGAGGGCCGTCCCGCGAGCAGTTCTTC.

The chain joins TRBV7-9 to TRBJ2-2, with D tentatively TRBD2 (6 bases). Trimming took off 11 bases at V and 4 bases at J, with 17 bases between the two ends. Per germline, CDR1 SEHNR and CDR2 FQNEAQ (reference sequence). The CDR3 length is 14 residues. CDR3 bases: TGTGCCGAAGGGACTCCAGAGGGCACCGGGGAGCTGTTTTTT. Its translation is CAEGTPEGTGELFF.

The table lists this clonotype with a few counts. V is TRBV6-2 or TRBV6-3 and J is TRBJ1-4, with a tentative D call TRBD1 (5 bases). CDR3 size: 13 residues. Germline CDR1 and CDR2: MNHEY and SVGEGT. V lost 5 bases and J lost 6, with 10 bases in between. CDR3 loop: CASSIGTYEKLFF. In DNA, the CDR3 is TGTGCCAGCAGTATCGGGACGTATGAAAAACTGTTTTTT.

This clonotype has only a few counts. The rearrangement joins TRBV5-1 to TRBJ2-3; TRBD1 is a possible D gene (6 bases). Germline V lookup: CDR1 SGHRS, CDR2 YFSETQ. Trimming removed 3 bases from V and 5 bases from J, with 16 bases in between. The CDR3 sequence is 15 residues long. CDR3 protein: CASSSLQGSRDTQYF. The CDR3 DNA reads TGCGCCAGCAGCTCTCTACAGGGATCAAGAGATACGCAGTATTTT.

In nucleotides, the CDR3 is TGTGCCAGCAGCACAGGGGGCACAGGCTACGAGCAGTACTTC. Its translation is CASSTGGTGYEQYF. J is TRBJ2-7 and V is TRBV7-2; 9 positions match TRBD1. The germline V gene encodes CDR1 SGHTA and CDR2 FQGNSA. J was trimmed by 3 bases and V by 5 bases; bases with no gene match: 5. The CDR3 contains 14 residues.

This clonotype was observed many times. The chain carries TRBV3-1 and TRBJ1-1, with TRBD1 as a possible D gene (6 bases). From germline, CDR1 is LGHDT and CDR2 YNNKEL (reference sequence). CDR3 size: 12 residues. V was trimmed by 4 bases and J by 12 bases, leaving 15 bases between them. The CDR3 protein is CASSRAVDSPFF. The CDR3 DNA reads TGTGCCAGCAGCCGGGCGGTGGACAGTCCTTTCTTT.

This clonotype was recorded many times. The CDR3 here is CASSRSRGSGTDTQYF. The CDR3 coding sequence is TGCGCCAGCAGCCGCTCGAGGGGGAGTGGCACAGATACGCAGTATTTT. The gene calls are TRBV5-1 and TRBJ2-3, with D tentatively TRBD1 (6 bases). CDR3 length: 16 amino acids. Trimming shortened V by 4 bases and J by 1 base, and 16 bases separated the two germline ends. The V gene's germline CDR1 is SGHRS and CDR2 YFSETQ.

This clonotype occurred a few times. This chain connects TRBV28 to TRBJ1-2; D may be TRBD1 (6 bases). From germline, CDR1 is MDHEN and CDR2 SYDVKM. The CDR3 contains 13 residues. V dropped 6 bases and J dropped 2 bases, with 10 bases sitting between them. The CDR3 bases are TGTGCCAGCAGAGAAGGGGGGAACTATGGCTACACCTTC. Protein product: CASREGGNYGYTF.

Comments on this clonotype: A clone one base away is much larger, so this may be a read error. This chain links TRBV28 with TRBJ2-1; perhaps D is TRBD1 or TRBD2 (5 bases each). This CDR3 has 14 amino acids. Germline V CDR1 and CDR2: MDHEN, SYDVKM. V was trimmed by 9 bases and J by 8 bases, leaving 20 bases between them. CDR3 loop: CASMRPGPSYEQFF. The CDR3 nucleotides read TGTGCCAGTATGAGACCGGGACCTTCATATGAGCAGTTCTTC.

This clonotype was observed many times. The rearrangement joins TRBV20-1 to TRBJ2-3; 14 nucleotides align to TRBD2. Losses at the gene ends were 6 bases for V and 8 bases for J; bases not matched to a gene: 16. Germline V gene data show CDR1 as DFQATT and CDR2 as SNEGSKA (reference sequence). The CDR3 totals 17 residues. Here the CDR3 reads CSAPEGGLAGAGGTQYF. The CDR3 DNA follows: TGCAGTGCGCCCGAGGGGGGACTAGCGGGAGCCGGCGGTACGCAGTATTTT.

The CDR3: CASGLVRFEQFF. CDR3 sequence (DNA): TGTGCTAGTGGTTTGGTACGTTTTGAGCAGTTCTTC. This chain connects TRBV12-5 to TRBJ2-1; no definite D call. V was shortened by 0 bases and J by 9 bases, with 6 bases between the two germline ends. The CDR3 is made up of 12 amino acids. Germline CDR1 is LGHNT and CDR2 is FRNRAP.

The rearrangement joins TRBV5-1 to TRBJ1-6; the D is unclear. This CDR3 region has 16 residues. From germline, CDR1 is SGHRS and CDR2 YFSETQ. V was cut by 5 bases and J by 6 bases, with 18 bases left in between. In nucleotides, the CDR3 is TGCGCCAGCAGGCCCGGACTGGCGCGGTCTAATTCACCCCTCCACTTT. As protein: CASRPGLARSNSPLHF.

This clonotype was observed many times. The chain has TRBV28 and TRBJ2-5, with 8 nucleotides matching TRBD1. The CDR3 has 14 residues. CDR1 is MDHEN, CDR2 SYDVKM, per germline. V lost 8 bases to trimming and J lost 5 bases; unmatched junction nucleotides: 10. This CDR3 is CASLSDRDYETQYF. Here the CDR3 DNA reads TGTGCCAGCCTCTCGGACAGGGATTACGAGACCCAGTACTTC. The variable domain in full, completed from reference TRBV28 and TRBJ2-5, reads DVKVTQSSRYLVKRTGEKVFLECVQDMDHENMFWYRQDPGLGLRLIYFSYDVKMKEKGDIPEGYSVSREKKERFSLILESASTNQTSMYLCASLSDRDYETQYFGPGTRLLVL.

This clonotype appeared many times. This chain links TRBV12-3 or TRBV12-4 with TRBJ2-3; TRBD2 agrees at 7 bases. The V gene end was trimmed by 3 bases and the J gene end by 2 bases; junction bases not matched to a gene: 5. This CDR3 region has 15 residues. The CDR3 spells CASSLREGTTDTQYF. For the CDR3, the DNA is TGTGCCAGCAGTTTGAGGGAGGGGACCACAGATACGCAGTATTTT.

The rearrangement joins TRBV15 to TRBJ2-7, with 10 bases lining up with TRBD2. J gave up 5 bases and V 1 base, and 8 bases lay outside the gene matches. CDR1 and CDR2 from the germline V gene are LNHNV and YYDKDF (reference sequence). CDR3 length: 16 residues. CDR3 nucleotides: TGTGCCACCAGCAGAGGTTTGGCAGCGGGAGGGAACGAGCAGTACTTC. This gives the protein CATSRGLAAGGNEQYF.

This clonotype was seen at least ten times. The rearrangement joins TRBV20-1 to TRBJ2-3; no clear D. V lost 6 bases to trimming and J lost 4 bases, with 17 bases between them. The CDR3 consists of 14 residues. Germline V gives CDR1 DFQATT, CDR2 SNEGSKA (reference sequence). CDR3 bases: TGCAGTGCGCTGTGGTGGGGAAGATCAGATACGCAGTATTTT. Translation gives CSALWWGRSDTQYF.

This clonotype appeared many times. The rearrangement uses TRBV7-9 and TRBJ1-1; 8 bases map to TRBD1. J gave up 5 bases and V 6 bases, and 14 bases lay outside the gene matches. CDR1 SEHNR and CDR2 FQNEAQ come from the germline V gene (reference sequence). The CDR3 loop spans 16 amino acids. CDR3 loop: CASSTGQGGGLTEAFF. The DNA for the CDR3 is TGTGCCAGCAGTACTGGACAGGGAGGAGGGTTAACTGAAGCTTTCTTT. Based on the CDR3 plus reference TRBV7-9 and TRBJ1-1, the full variable domain is DTGVSQNPRHKITKRGQNVTFRCDPISEHNRLYWYRQTLGQGPEFLTYFQNEAQLEKSRLLSDRFSAERPKGSFSTLEIQRTEQGDSAMYLCASSTGQGGGLTEAFFGQGTRLTVV.

The V gene is TRBV7-2, the J gene TRBJ2-7; 10 positions agree with TRBD1. CDR3 size: 15 residues. V shed 4 bases and J 8 bases; nucleotides not matched to a gene: 11. Germline lookup yields CDR1 SGHTA and CDR2 FQGNSA. Here the CDR3 DNA reads TGTGCCAGCAGCTCTCCCGGGACAGGGGTCTTGCAGCAGTACTTC. Its translation is CASSSPGTGVLQQYF. The full variable domain, its missing parts supplied by reference TRBV7-2 and TRBJ2-7, is GAGVSQSPSNKVTEKGKDVELRCDPISGHTALYWYRQSLGQGLEFLIYFQGNSAPDKSGLPSDRFSAERTGGSVSTLTIQRTQQEDSAVYLCASSSPGTGVLQQYFGPGTRLTVT.

The gene calls are TRBV11-1 and TRBJ2-1; possible D gene TRBD2, 7 bases. V lost 5 bases to trimming and J lost 4 bases, with 21 bases between them. The CDR3 has 17 amino acids. The germline V gene has CDR1 SGHAT and CDR2 FQDESV (reference sequence). The CDR3 nucleotides are TGTGCCAGCAGCCCCCTCTTGGGGGGGGGCGGTTACAATGAGCAGTTCTTC. Amino acids: CASSPLLGGGGYNEQFF.

Regarding this clonotype: Because the CDR3's place on the DNA is in doubt, the DNA is left out and the CDR3 is given as listed by TCRdb. This chain uses TRBV7-2 with TRBJ2-5; the table's D call, TRBD2, has no DNA check behind it. The germline CDR1 and CDR2 sequences are SGHTA and FQGNSA. The CDR3 is 22 residues long, ends included. The CDR3 spells CASSFYICRAVGLAGDKETQYF.